This T cell receptor beta chain was sequenced during a study of cytomegalovirus exposure and HLA in healthy donors. This CDR3 has 13 amino acids. The V end lost 7 bases, the J end lost 2 bases, and 14 bases lay between the germline ends. Germline-derived CDR1 and CDR2 are GTSNPN and SVGIG (reference sequence). The repertoire was sequenced with immunoSEQ multiplex PCR; TCRdb's copy has only in-frame clones and lacks some. The table records 200,000 to 250,000 clones, less than 85% of them present only once. It was the roughly 130-subject validation cohort, separate from the approximately 700-subject first cohort, to which the donors belonged.

The rearrangement links TRBV30 to TRBJ2-5; D ambiguous. Sequences were obtained from PBMCs. This clonotype originated in a woman aged 18 to 35 in good health and CMV-seronegative. The CDR3: CASDGLLQETQYF. In nucleotides, the CDR3 is TGTGCCTCGGACGGTCTATTACAAGAGACCCAGTACTTC.